This paragraph reports one T cell receptor (beta chain). The target antigen is unknown. These data are taken from a study of pediatric ulcerative colitis. The survey-level immunoSEQ assay was used. Here immunoSEQ multiplex PCR was the method, and the copy in TCRdb shows in-frame clones only, minus some. Here the sample spans some 57,000 clones, around 87% being singletons. Study-wide results and limits: This repertoire reflects total lymphocytes rather than subpopulations like regulatory T cells.

Blood was drawn at the time of colonoscopy. V dropped 3 bases and J dropped 4 bases, with 30 bases sitting between them. Germline V gives CDR1 SQVTM, CDR2 ANQGSEA. The CDR3 is 19 residues long. This sequence was found in a boy younger than 18 who was a control in a study of pediatric ulcerative colitis. V is TRBV29-1 and J is TRBJ1-1; possibly TRBD1 for D (6 bases). Sequencing used blood. CDR3 coding DNA: TGCAGCGTTGACCCTCACCCATCGGAGGGTACAGGGTTTGGCACTGAAGCTTTCTTT. Protein product: CSVDPHPSEGTGFGTEAFF.